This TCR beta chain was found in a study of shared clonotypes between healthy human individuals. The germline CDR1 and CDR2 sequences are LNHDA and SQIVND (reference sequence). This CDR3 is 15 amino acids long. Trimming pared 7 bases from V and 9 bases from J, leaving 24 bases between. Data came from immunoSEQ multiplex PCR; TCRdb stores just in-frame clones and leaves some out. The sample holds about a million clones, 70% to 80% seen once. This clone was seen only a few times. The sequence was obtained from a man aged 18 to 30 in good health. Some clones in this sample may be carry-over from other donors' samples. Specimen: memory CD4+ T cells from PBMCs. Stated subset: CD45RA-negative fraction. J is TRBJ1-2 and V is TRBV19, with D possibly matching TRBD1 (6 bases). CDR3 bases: TGTGCCAGTACCTACTCCGACGCTGGACAGCTTCGCTACACCTTC. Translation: CASTYSDAGQLRYTF.